There are a few counts of the clone carrying this T cell receptor beta chain. The antigen remains unidentified. These data come from a study of beta chain features in type 1 diabetes. Study conclusions and caveats: Naive, central memory and Treg TCRB repertoires seemed to resemble each other more closely in patients than they did in healthy donors.

Reverse transcription of all isolated RNA meant that expressed TCRB transcripts were sequenced. Method: immunoSEQ multiplex PCR; TCRdb's copy keeps in-frame clones and lacks some. The sample consists of 150,000 or so clones, nearly 9.5% of them appearing once. V was trimmed by 4 bases and J by 10 bases, leaving 26 bases between them. The CDR3 sequence is 16 residues long. In germline, CDR1 is SQVTM, CDR2 ANQGSEA. V and J are TRBV29-1 and TRBJ2-1, with D possibly matching TRBD2 (7 bases). The origin of this receptor is a man between 18 and 29 years old in good health. The sequenced sample consisted of central memory CD4+ T cells from blood. CDR3 coding DNA: TGCAGCGTTGCGAGGCAGGGGATTTCGGGGGGCTGGGAGCAGTTCTTC. It translates to CSVARQGISGGWEQFF.